The TCR beta chain described here comes from a study of blood T cell repertoires in COVID-19. The method was immunoSEQ multiplex PCR; TCRdb's version includes in-frame clones alone and lacks a portion of them. The table shows approximately 100,000 clones, with roughly 80% occurring only once. Germline CDR1 LGHDT, CDR2 YNNKEL (reference sequence). V lost 3 bases and J 7 bases, leaving 18 bases between the germline ends. CDR3 length: 15 residues. The receptor comes from a human donor in a cohort sampled during active COVID-19. V is TRBV3-1 (or the pseudogene TRBV3-2) and J is TRBJ1-2, with D perhaps TRBD1 (5 bases). Sequencing input: peripheral blood. The DNA of the CDR3 is TGTGCCAGCAGCCAGTTTCTCCAGGGTTTCAGTGGCTACACCTTC. Amino acids: CASSQFLQGFSGYTF.